The 16 T cell receptor beta chains below were found in one sample sequenced in a study of T cell repertoires in cytomegalovirus infection. TCRdb redid the calling of the reads with MiXCR, one entry per CDR3 protein. The sample lists fewer than 350,000 distinct CDR3 sequences, about a sixth occurring once. The sequenced sample was PBMCs. The receptor source for this set is a human donor in good health (CMV status not recorded). Some clones in this sample may be carry-over from other donors' samples.

There are many counts of this clonotype. This rearrangement joins TRBV7-2 to TRBJ1-1, with unresolved D. Trimming removed 0 bases at V and 3 bases at J, with 14 bases between. The CDR3 has 16 amino acids. CDR1 SGHTA and CDR2 FQGNSA come from the germline V gene. The CDR3 bases are TGTGCCAGCAGCTTAGCGAAGCTACAAGGGTACACTGAAGCTTTCTTT. Amino acid sequence: CASSLAKLQGYTEAFF.

V usage is TRBV28 and J usage is TRBJ1-1; a possible D gene is TRBD1 (5 bases). Looked up from germline, CDR1 is MDHEN and CDR2 is SYDVKM. The CDR3 covers 15 residues. Trimming left V 4 bases short and J 0 bases short, with 12 bases between. The CDR3 coding sequence is TGTGCCAGCAGTTGGCCAGGGAGGATGAACACTGAAGCTTTCTTT. Amino acid sequence: CASSWPGRMNTEAFF.

The chain is built from TRBV7-9 and TRBJ2-7; D may be TRBD2 (5 bases). The CDR3 extends over 14 amino acids. The V end lost 1 base, the J end lost 5 bases, and 12 bases lay between the germline ends. CDR1 and CDR2 (germline): SEHNR, FQNEAQ (reference sequence). In DNA, the CDR3 is TGTGCCAGCAGCTTAGGTATAGGAGGCAACGAGCAGTACTTC. Protein product: CASSLGIGGNEQYF.

V is TRBV27 and J is TRBJ2-2; possible D gene TRBD2, 5 bases. Per the germline V gene, CDR1 is MNHEY and CDR2 is SMNVEV (reference sequence). The V end lost 5 bases, the J end lost 5 bases, and 12 bases lay between the germline ends. This CDR3 region has 14 residues. In DNA, the CDR3 is TGTGCCAGCAGTCGACGTCCGGGGACCGGGGAGCTGTTTTTT. This codes for CASSRRPGTGELFF.

This sequence joins TRBV5-4 and TRBJ2-1; D unresolved. V was pared by 5 bases and J by 2 bases, with 14 bases between. The CDR3 extends over 15 amino acids. Germline values: CDR1 SGHNT, CDR2 YYREEE (reference sequence). The CDR3 DNA reads TGTGCCAGCAGGATGGCTGGCGGTGCCTACAATGAGCAGTTCTTC. This translates into CASRMAGGAYNEQFF. Using reference TRBV5-4 and TRBJ2-1 for the parts outside the CDR3, the full variable domain is ETGVTQSPTHLIKTRGQQVTLRCSSQSGHNTVSWYQQALGQGPQFIFQYYREEENGRGNFPPRFSGLQFPNYSSELNVNALELDDSALYLCASRMAGGAYNEQFFGPGTRLTVL.

A few counts support this clonotype. The V and J genes are TRBV5-1 and TRBJ2-3; 7 nucleotides line up with TRBD2. The CDR3 extends over 16 amino acids. The junction had 16 bases not matched to a gene; V was cut back by 7 bases and J by 5 bases. Per germline, CDR1 SGHRS and CDR2 YFSETQ. CDR3 in DNA: TGCGCCAGCGGACCTCTGGGGGGGGACCTTGGAGATACGCAGTATTTT. Residues: CASGPLGGDLGDTQYF.

This clonotype has a single count. The chain carries TRBV6-6 and TRBJ2-7; 7 positions match TRBD1. The CDR3 extends over 19 amino acids. V lost 2 bases to trimming and J lost 3 bases; unmatched junction nucleotides: 19. Germline V lookup: CDR1 MNHNY, CDR2 SVGAGI (reference sequence). CDR3 amino acids: CASSYAPRSWTGKIYEQYF. The CDR3 DNA follows: TGTGCCAGCAGTTACGCCCCTCGTAGCTGGACAGGTAAAATCTACGAGCAGTACTTC.

The V and J genes are TRBV5-1 and TRBJ1-4, with a possible D match to TRBD1 (5 bases). Trimming took off 5 bases at V and 3 bases at J, with 17 bases between the two ends. CDR1 SGHRS and CDR2 YFSETQ come from the germline V gene. The length of the CDR3 is 16 residues. CDR3 sequence reads: CASRGLETGSNEKLFF. The CDR3 DNA reads as TGCGCCAGCAGAGGATTGGAAACAGGATCTAATGAAAAACTGTTTTTT.

This clonotype was seen only a few times. The J gene is TRBJ1-1, the V gene TRBV7-3; weak D call: TRBD1 (5 bases). Trimming cost V 4 bases and J 4 bases, with 13 bases left between them. Germline V gives CDR1 SGHTA, CDR2 FQGTGA. The CDR3 sequence is 14 residues long. Written as DNA, the CDR3 is TGTGCCAGCAGCTCGGAGGGGTGGGGCACTGAAGCTTTCTTT. Its translation is CASSSEGWGTEAFF. The variable domain in full, with the rest retrieved from reference TRBV7-3 and TRBJ1-1, is GAGVSQTPSNKVTEKGKYVELRCDPISGHTALYWYRQSLGQGPEFLIYFQGTGAADDSGLPNDRFFAVRPEGSVSTLKIQRTERGDSAVYLCASSSEGWGTEAFFGQGTRLTVV.

This clonotype was counted a few times. The CDR3 DNA sequence: TGCGCCAGCAGCCAAGAGAGGTCAAGCTCCTATAATTCACCCCTCCACTTT. Its protein product is CASSQERSSSYNSPLHF. The chain uses TRBV4-1 and TRBJ1-6; D is undetermined. Trimming shortened V by 0 bases and J by 0 bases, and 9 bases separated the two germline ends. The CDR3 is 17 residues long. Germline loops: CDR1 MGHRA, CDR2 YSYEKL.

This clonotype turned up a few times. This rearrangement joins TRBV20-1 to TRBJ2-7; the D call may be TRBD1 or TRBD2 (5 bases each). The CDR3 runs 15 residues. The germline gives CDR1 DFQATT, CDR2 SNEGSKA (reference sequence). V lost 0 bases, J lost 4 bases, and 16 bases lay in between. The CDR3 loop reads CSARDAGAGSYEQYF. CDR3 coding DNA: TGCAGTGCTAGAGATGCCGGGGCCGGATCTTACGAGCAGTACTTC.

This clonotype has a single count. The chain combines TRBV28 with TRBJ1-2; 8 bases agree with TRBD1. The V and J ends lost 5 bases and 4 bases, in that order; junction bases with no gene match: 12. Germline CDR1 and CDR2: MDHEN and SYDVKM. The CDR3 consists of 16 residues. DNA of the CDR3: TGTGCCAGCAGTCCCGGGACAGGTCTGGTTAGCTATGGCTACACCTTC. It specifies CASSPGTGLVSYGYTF.

This clonotype appeared many times. This chain links TRBV11-3 with TRBJ1-1; 10 nucleotides line up with TRBD1. The J segment lost 13 bases and the V segment lost 4 bases, leaving 6 bases of the junction unmatched. The CDR3 runs 12 residues. Per germline, CDR1 SGHNT and CDR2 YENEEA. The CDR3 region is CASSYGQGVSFF. The CDR3 nucleotides are TGTGCCAGCAGCTATGGACAGGGGGTTAGTTTCTTT.

Ten or more counts support this clonotype. The chain is built from TRBV2 and TRBJ1-6, with D perhaps TRBD1 (5 bases). Trimming pared 2 bases from V and 6 bases from J, leaving 11 bases between. The germline CDR1 and CDR2 sequences are SNHLY and FYNNEI. This CDR3 has 15 amino acids. CDR3 DNA: TGTGCCAGCAGTGAAATGGCAGGGATTAATTCACCCCTCCACTTT. The encoded protein is CASSEMAGINSPLHF.

This clonotype showed up just a few times. This chain links TRBV12-3 or TRBV12-4 with TRBJ2-5, with D possibly TRBD1 on 6 matching bases. This CDR3 comprises 14 residues. V lost 1 base to trimming and J lost 3 bases, with 9 bases between them. In nucleotides, the CDR3 is TGTGCCAGCAGTTTAGGTCCAGGGGAAGAGACCCAGTACTTC. Protein: CASSLGPGEETQYF.

This chain connects TRBV12-3 or TRBV12-4 to TRBJ2-3; TRBD2 matches at 11 bases. Trimming at V came to 6 bases and at J to 11 bases, leaving 16 bases not matched to a gene. The CDR3 spans 16 residues. The CDR3 loop is CASSAALAGGGGRQYF. CDR3 bases: TGTGCCAGCAGCGCGGCTCTAGCGGGGGGAGGAGGGAGGCAGTATTTT.